Listed below are T cell receptor beta chains from one sample, sequenced in a study of T cells in Graves' hyperthyroidism and ophthalmopathy. TCRdb used MiXCR to reprocess the multiplex PCR reads, holding one entry per CDR3 protein. The profile covers under 400,000 distinct CDR3 sequences, with 15% to 20% appearing a single time and less than 20% taken by the ten largest. Sequencing used blood. These receptors originate from a middle-aged woman with Graves' ophthalmopathy. CDR3s include the opening cysteine and the closing phenylalanine or tryptophan. Each record gives: D gene, J gene, clone size, V gene, CDR3 protein, CDR3 DNA. The D gene is left open where the match is weak. Size is omitted from some rows. Given values are once, few, many or a class for expanded clones.

D gene: TRBD1; J gene: TRBJ2-7; clone size: NA; V gene: TRBV15; CDR3 protein: CATSRDRGGTYEQYF; CDR3 DNA: TGTGCCACCAGCAGGGACAGGGGGGGTACCTACGAGCAGTACTTC
D gene: TRBD2; J gene: TRBJ2-7; clone size: NA; V gene: TRBV6-1; CDR3 protein: CASSASGRAVYEQYF; CDR3 DNA: TGTGCCAGCAGTGCTAGCGGGAGGGCCGTATACGAGCAGTACTTC
D gene: TRBD1; J gene: TRBJ1-2; clone size: NA; V gene: TRBV15; CDR3 protein: CATSSRDRGKGGYTF; CDR3 DNA: TGTGCCACCAGCAGTAGGGACAGGGGTAAGGGTGGCTACACCTTC
D gene: TRBD2; J gene: TRBJ2-3; clone size: many; V gene: TRBV7-2; CDR3 protein: CASRLAGDSTDTQYF; CDR3 DNA: TGTGCCAGCAGACTAGCGGGAGACAGCACAGATACGCAGTATTTT
D gene: NA; J gene: TRBJ2-7; clone size: many; V gene: TRBV27; CDR3 protein: CASTSAGTGTRQQYF; CDR3 DNA: TGTGCCAGCACCTCTGCCGGGACAGGGACTAGACAGCAGTACTTC
D gene: TRBD2; J gene: TRBJ2-5; clone size: many; V gene: TRBV2; CDR3 protein: CASSEGLAGVHQETQYF; CDR3 DNA: TGTGCCAGCAGTGAGGGACTAGCGGGAGTCCACCAAGAGACCCAGTACTTC
D gene: TRBD1; J gene: TRBJ1-1; clone size: many; V gene: TRBV12-3/TRBV12-4; CDR3 protein: CASSPLDRRGNTEAFF; CDR3 DNA: TGTGCCAGCAGCCCCCTGGACAGGCGGGGGAACACTGAAGCTTTCTTT
D gene: NA; J gene: TRBJ2-5; clone size: NA; V gene: TRBV6-5; CDR3 protein: CASSRRGGTNQETQYF; CDR3 DNA: TGTGCCAGCAGTCGTCGCGGGGGCACCAACCAAGAGACCCAGTACTTC
D gene: NA; J gene: TRBJ1-5; clone size: many; V gene: TRBV6-1; CDR3 protein: CASRDTSNQPQHF; CDR3 DNA: TGTGCCAGCCGTGACACTAGCAATCAGCCCCAGCATTTT
D gene: NA; J gene: TRBJ1-5; clone size: few; V gene: TRBV20-1; CDR3 protein: CSAKDNNQPQPF; CDR3 DNA: TGCAGTGCAAAGGACAACAATCAGCCCCAGCCTTTT
D gene: NA; J gene: TRBJ2-7; clone size: NA; V gene: TRBV5-1; CDR3 protein: CASRAESVSGQYF; CDR3 DNA: TGCGCCAGCAGGGCCGAGAGCGTCTCGGGGCAGTACTTC
D gene: NA; J gene: TRBJ1-5; clone size: many; V gene: TRBV6-4; CDR3 protein: CASCRGGQPQHF; CDR3 DNA: TGTGCCAGCTGCAGGGGAGGTCAGCCCCAGCATTTT
D gene: NA; J gene: TRBJ1-2; clone size: once; V gene: TRBV6-1; CDR3 protein: CASSQGTIGYTF; CDR3 DNA: TGTGCCAGCAGTCAAGGGACAATTGGCTACACCTTC
D gene: NA; J gene: TRBJ2-7; clone size: NA; V gene: TRBV5-1; CDR3 protein: CASSLRSGATPAEQYF; CDR3 DNA: TGCGCCAGCAGCTTGCGGTCCGGGGCGACTCCCGCCGAGCAGTACTTC
D gene: NA; J gene: TRBJ1-1; clone size: many; V gene: TRBV6-1; CDR3 protein: CASSEAGGEAFF; CDR3 DNA: TGTGCCAGCAGTGAAGCGGGGGGGGAAGCTTTCTTT
D gene: NA; J gene: TRBJ1-3; clone size: many; V gene: TRBV14; CDR3 protein: CASSQVRAAGNTIYF; CDR3 DNA: TGTGCCAGCAGCCAAGTAAGGGCGGCTGGAAACACCATATATTTT
D gene: NA; J gene: TRBJ2-4; clone size: many; V gene: TRBV6-1; CDR3 protein: CASSEIDTNIQYF; CDR3 DNA: TGTGCCAGCAGTGAAATCGATACAAACATTCAGTACTTC
D gene: NA; J gene: TRBJ1-2; clone size: many; V gene: TRBV28; CDR3 protein: CASSFLWGAGGYTF; CDR3 DNA: TGTGCCAGCAGTTTTTTATGGGGTGCGGGTGGCTACACCTTC
D gene: NA; J gene: TRBJ2-7; clone size: many; V gene: TRBV29-1; CDR3 protein: CSVEESATYEQYF; CDR3 DNA: TGCAGCGTTGAAGAGAGTGCAACCTACGAGCAGTACTTC
D gene: NA; J gene: TRBJ2-7; clone size: many; V gene: TRBV28; CDR3 protein: CASTLFGDSYEQYF; CDR3 DNA: TGTGCCAGCACCCTTTTTGGGGACTCCTACGAGCAGTACTTC
D gene: TRBD1; J gene: TRBJ1-1; clone size: NA; V gene: TRBV2; CDR3 protein: CASSEPYSGTENTEAFF; CDR3 DNA: TGTGCCAGCAGTGAACCCTACTCCGGGACAGAGAACACTGAAGCTTTCTTT
D gene: NA; J gene: TRBJ2-6; clone size: NA; V gene: TRBV2; CDR3 protein: CASLTWGPGANVLTF; CDR3 DNA: TGTGCCAGCCTTACATGGGGGCCTGGGGCCAACGTCCTGACTTTC
D gene: TRBD1; J gene: TRBJ2-5; clone size: many; V gene: TRBV7-8; CDR3 protein: CASSSPTGGTETQYF; CDR3 DNA: TGTGCCAGCAGCTCACCGACAGGGGGCACGGAGACCCAGTACTTC
D gene: NA; J gene: TRBJ2-7; clone size: many; V gene: TRBV20-1; CDR3 protein: CSARDIASYEQYF; CDR3 DNA: TGCAGTGCTAGAGATATAGCATCCTACGAGCAGTACTTC
D gene: TRBD1; J gene: TRBJ2-5; clone size: NA; V gene: TRBV28; CDR3 protein: CAATEGAEQETQYF; CDR3 DNA: TGTGCCGCAACTGAGGGGGCCGAACAAGAGACCCAGTACTTC
D gene: TRBD1; J gene: TRBJ1-5; clone size: many; V gene: TRBV20-1; CDR3 protein: CSARKGRGSEQPQHF; CDR3 DNA: TGCAGTGCTAGAAAGGGCAGGGGGTCTGAGCAGCCCCAGCATTTT
D gene: TRBD1; J gene: TRBJ1-1; clone size: many; V gene: TRBV11-2; CDR3 protein: CASSLTGDWAFF; CDR3 DNA: TGTGCCAGCAGCTTAACAGGGGACTGGGCTTTCTTT
D gene: NA; J gene: TRBJ1-2; clone size: many; V gene: TRBV6-4; CDR3 protein: CASILGIRGLSREGYTF; CDR3 DNA: TGTGCCAGCATATTAGGCATTCGGGGACTTTCACGGGAGGGCTACACCTTC